The clone carrying this TCR beta chain was observed once. No antigen is known for it. Some clones are missing from TCRdb's copy, which holds only in-frame ones; the method was immunoSEQ multiplex PCR. The repertoire holds approximately 190,000 clones, with around 87% as singletons. The entry originates in a study of T cell responses to AZD1222 COVID-19 vaccine. Regarding the study as a whole: At study baseline, merely over 5 AZD1222 recipients were seropositive.

This CDR3 is built from 12 residues. CDR1 and CDR2 from the germline V gene are MNHEY and SVGAGI. V lost 6 bases, J lost 1 base, and 6 bases lay in between. This TCR derives from an adult in good health. The material was peripheral blood, obtained on day 0 of MenACWY control vaccination. The chain couples TRBV6-5 to TRBJ1-1; D remains unclear. The CDR3 sequence is CASRDWNTEAFF. The CDR3 nucleotides are TGTGCCAGCAGGGACTGGAACACTGAAGCTTTCTTT.